A selection of T cell receptor beta chains follows, all from one sample in a study of cytomegalovirus exposure and HLA in healthy donors. Produced via immunoSEQ multiplex PCR; TCRdb's table is partial and in-frame only. The sample holds a few hundred thousand clones, 70% to 90% seen once. The material sequenced was PBMCs. These TCRs come from a woman aged 18-29 years in good health and CMV-seronegative. Each CDR3 is given with its conserved first and last residue. Each record gives: clone size, J gene, V gene, D gene, CDR3 protein, CDR3 DNA. The D gene is left open where the match is weak. Clone sizes are given selectively: once, few, many, or a class where the clone is expanded.

size: few
J: TRBJ2-2
V: TRBV4-2
D: -
CDR3: CASSWHTGELFF
DNA: TGTGCCAGCAGCTGGCACACCGGGGAGCTGTTTTTT

size: -
J: TRBJ2-7
V: TRBV7-2
D: TRBD2
CDR3: CASSLEGTSYEQYF
DNA: TGTGCCAGCAGCTTAGAGGGGACTAGCTACGAGCAGTACTTC

size: -
J: TRBJ2-3
V: TRBV6-4
D: TRBD2
CDR3: CASRATSGSPDTQYF
DNA: TGTGCCAGCAGGGCGACTAGCGGGTCCCCAGATACGCAGTATTTT

size: -
J: TRBJ2-1
V: TRBV2
D: -
CDR3: CASTGDGGEQFF
DNA: TGTGCCAGCACTGGAGACGGTGGTGAGCAGTTCTTC

size: -
J: TRBJ2-7
V: TRBV19
D: TRBD2
CDR3: CASSPRRLAGGTYEQYF
DNA: TGTGCCAGTAGTCCCCGGAGACTAGCGGGAGGGACCTACGAGCAGTACTTC

size: -
J: TRBJ2-7
V: TRBV11-3
D: -
CDR3: CASSLGGNSYEQYF
DNA: TGTGCCAGCAGCTTAGGCGGGAACTCCTACGAGCAGTACTTC

size: -
J: TRBJ1-1
V: TRBV5-1
D: -
CDR3: CASSLTGENTEAFF
DNA: TGCGCCAGCAGCTTGACGGGGGAGAACACTGAAGCTTTCTTT

size: -
J: TRBJ1-4
V: TRBV28
D: TRBD1
CDR3: CASSLSGTGGLTNEKLFF
DNA: TGTGCCAGCAGTTTATCTGGGACAGGGGGCCTAACTAATGAAAAACTGTTTTTT

size: -
J: TRBJ2-7
V: TRBV7-8
D: TRBD2
CDR3: CASSPGLAGAESYEQYF
DNA: TGTGCCAGCAGCCCAGGACTAGCGGGAGCAGAATCCTACGAGCAGTACTTC

size: -
J: TRBJ2-5
V: TRBV7-9
D: TRBD1
CDR3: CASSSTKQGDQETQYF
DNA: TGTGCCAGCAGCTCCACTAAACAGGGGGACCAAGAGACCCAGTACTTC

size: few
J: TRBJ1-5
V: TRBV7-9
D: TRBD1
CDR3: CASSLATGNNQPQHF
DNA: TGTGCCAGCAGCTTAGCGACAGGGAACAATCAGCCCCAGCATTTT

size: -
J: TRBJ2-7
V: TRBV11-2
D: -
CDR3: CASSLVSSPYEQYF
DNA: TGTGCCAGCAGCTTAGTCTCCTCCCCCTACGAGCAGTACTTC

size: -
J: TRBJ2-3
V: TRBV28
D: TRBD2
CDR3: CASSFGATSGHTDTQYF
DNA: TGTGCCAGCAGTTTTGGGGCGACTAGCGGTCACACAGATACGCAGTATTTT

size: -
J: TRBJ2-7
V: TRBV27
D: TRBD2
CDR3: CASSHSGTNYEQYF
DNA: TGTGCCAGCAGTCACTCCGGGACTAACTACGAGCAGTACTTC

size: once
J: TRBJ2-1
V: TRBV5-1
D: TRBD2
CDR3: CASSLAVLAGNEQFF
DNA: TGCGCCAGCAGCTTGGCCGTTCTAGCGGGAAATGAGCAGTTCTTC

size: -
J: TRBJ1-1
V: TRBV19
D: TRBD1
CDR3: CASSGDRGAFRTEAFF
DNA: TGTGCCAGTAGCGGGGACAGGGGGGCCTTTAGAACTGAAGCTTTCTTT

size: once
J: TRBJ1-1
V: TRBV5-1
D: -
CDR3: CASSLTGELIYEAFF
DNA: TGCGCCAGCAGCTTGACGGGGGAGCTCATTTATGAAGCTTTCTTT

size: -
J: TRBJ2-1
V: TRBV7-8
D: TRBD2
CDR3: CASSLPGLAGGNNEQFF
DNA: TGTGCCAGCAGCTTGCCGGGACTAGCGGGAGGAAACAATGAGCAGTTCTTC

size: -
J: TRBJ2-7
V: TRBV6-6
D: -
CDR3: CASSPATGTSYEQYF
DNA: TGTGCCAGCAGCCCCGCCACAGGGACCTCCTACGAGCAGTACTTC

size: once
J: TRBJ2-5
V: TRBV6-1
D: -
CDR3: CASTQSGRETQYF
DNA: TGTGCCAGCACCCAGTCGGGTCGGGAGACCCAGTACTTC

size: -
J: TRBJ2-7
V: TRBV6-5
D: TRBD2
CDR3: CASSRTGTSGYEQYF
DNA: TGTGCCAGCAGTCGGACCGGGACTAGCGGCTACGAGCAGTACTTC

size: few
J: TRBJ1-2
V: TRBV28
D: -
CDR3: CASLEDSYGYTF
DNA: TGTGCCAGTCTGGAGGACTCCTATGGCTACACCTTC

size: -
J: TRBJ1-3
V: TRBV27
D: -
CDR3: CASSPSTGNTIYF
DNA: TGTGCCAGCAGTCCCTCGACAGGAAACACCATATATTTT

size: -
J: TRBJ1-1
V: TRBV9
D: -
CDR3: CASSRDTEAFF
DNA: TGTGCCAGCAGTCGAGACACTGAAGCTTTCTTT